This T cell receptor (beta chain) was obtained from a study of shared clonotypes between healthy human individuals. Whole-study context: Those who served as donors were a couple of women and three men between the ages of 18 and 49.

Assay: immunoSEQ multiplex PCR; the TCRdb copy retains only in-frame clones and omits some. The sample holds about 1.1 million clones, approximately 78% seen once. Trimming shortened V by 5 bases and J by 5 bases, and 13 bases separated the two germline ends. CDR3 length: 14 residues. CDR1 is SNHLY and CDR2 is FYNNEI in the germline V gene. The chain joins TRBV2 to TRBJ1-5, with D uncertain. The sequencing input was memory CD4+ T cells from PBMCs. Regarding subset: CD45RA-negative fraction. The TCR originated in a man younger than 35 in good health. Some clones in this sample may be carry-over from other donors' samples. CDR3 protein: CASSYRGIHQPQHF. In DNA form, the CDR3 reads TGTGCCAGCAGTTATCGAGGGATCCATCAGCCCCAGCATTTT.